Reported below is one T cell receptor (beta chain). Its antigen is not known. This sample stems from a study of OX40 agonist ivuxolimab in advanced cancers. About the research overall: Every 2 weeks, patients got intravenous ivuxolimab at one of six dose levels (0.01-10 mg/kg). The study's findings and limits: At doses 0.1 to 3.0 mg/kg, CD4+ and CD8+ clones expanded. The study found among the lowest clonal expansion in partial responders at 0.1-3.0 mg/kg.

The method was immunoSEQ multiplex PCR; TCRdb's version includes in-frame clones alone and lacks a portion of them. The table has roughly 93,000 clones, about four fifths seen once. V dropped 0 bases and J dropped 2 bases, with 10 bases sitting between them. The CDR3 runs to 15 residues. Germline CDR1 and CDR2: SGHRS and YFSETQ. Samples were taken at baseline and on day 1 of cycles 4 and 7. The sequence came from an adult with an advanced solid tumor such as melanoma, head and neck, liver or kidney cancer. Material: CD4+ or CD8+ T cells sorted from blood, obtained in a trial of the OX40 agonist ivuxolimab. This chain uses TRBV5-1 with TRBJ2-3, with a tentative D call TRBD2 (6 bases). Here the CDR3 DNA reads TGCGCCAGCAGCTTGGACGGGGGTTCCACAGATACGCAGTATTTT. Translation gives CASSLDGGSTDTQYF.